What follows is one TCR beta chain and its context. Antigen specificity is unknown. This sample is part of a study of T cell clonotyping in hematopoietic cell transplantation. General study results and limits: At the given depth, recipient repertoires were over 95% de novo clonotypes.

Libraries were prepared by immunoSEQ multiplex PCR; TCRdb keeps only in-frame clonotypes and omits some of them. The sample lists 20,000 or so clones; around four fifths were seen once. Unmatched junction bases numbered 8, after V lost 6 bases and J lost 3 bases. Looked up from germline, CDR1 is SGHAT and CDR2 is FQNNGV. The CDR3 consists of 16 residues. The TCR originated in a man aged 55 to 70 in good health. Some clones in this sample may be carry-over from other donors' samples. The chain links TRBV11-2 to TRBJ2-7, with 13 bases identical to TRBD2. The sequencing input was peripheral blood mononuclear cells. The CDR3 DNA follows: TGTGCCAGCAGGAAAGGGACTAGCGGGACCCTCTACGAGCAGTACTTC. Amino acid sequence: CASRKGTSGTLYEQYF.